Only one count was recorded for the clone carrying this T cell receptor (beta chain). The junction differs from germline at one of its ends, possibly a read error. Profiling relied on immunoSEQ multiplex PCR, and the TCRdb table lists in-frame clones only, not all of them. The sample yields roughly 2 million clones, about 95% seen once. The CDR3 is made up of 11 amino acids. The V gene's germline CDR1 is SGHAT and CDR2 FQNNGV. Terminally differentiated effector memory CD45RA+ cells were excluded from the naive CD8 cells, which were CD45RO-negative and positively selected for CCR7. The sample belongs to a study of shared clonotypes between healthy human individuals.

The source of this sequence is a man aged 18-30 years in good health. Sequencing input: naive CD8+ T cells sorted from blood. This chain connects TRBV11-2 to TRBJ2-7; no clear D. This CDR3 is CASSTPGSWGF. CDR3 DNA sequence: TGTGCCAGCAGCACTCCCGGGTCCTGGGGCTTC.